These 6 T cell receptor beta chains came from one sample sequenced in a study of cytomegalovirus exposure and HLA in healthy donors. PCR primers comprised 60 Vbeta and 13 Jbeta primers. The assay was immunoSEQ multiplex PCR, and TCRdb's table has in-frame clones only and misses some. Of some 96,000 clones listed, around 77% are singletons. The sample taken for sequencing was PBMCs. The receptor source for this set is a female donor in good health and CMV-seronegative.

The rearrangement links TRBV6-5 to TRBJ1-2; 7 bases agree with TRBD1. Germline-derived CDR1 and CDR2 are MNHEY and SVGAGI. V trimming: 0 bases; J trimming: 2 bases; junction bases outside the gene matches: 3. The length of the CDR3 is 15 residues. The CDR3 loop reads CASSYSVQGNYGYTF. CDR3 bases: TGTGCCAGCAGTTACTCGGTACAGGGGAACTATGGCTACACCTTC.

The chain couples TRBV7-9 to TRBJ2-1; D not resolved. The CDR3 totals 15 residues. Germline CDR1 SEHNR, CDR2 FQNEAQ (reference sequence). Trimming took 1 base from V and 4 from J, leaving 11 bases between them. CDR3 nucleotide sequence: TGTGCCAGCAGCTTAGGATCGCGCCGTTACAATGAGCAGTTCTTC. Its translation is CASSLGSRRYNEQFF. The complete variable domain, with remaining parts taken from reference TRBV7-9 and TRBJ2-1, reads DTGVSQNPRHKITKRGQNVTFRCDPISEHNRLYWYRQTLGQGPEFLTYFQNEAQLEKSRLLSDRFSAERPKGSFSTLEIQRTEQGDSAMYLCASSLGSRRYNEQFFGPGTRLTVL.

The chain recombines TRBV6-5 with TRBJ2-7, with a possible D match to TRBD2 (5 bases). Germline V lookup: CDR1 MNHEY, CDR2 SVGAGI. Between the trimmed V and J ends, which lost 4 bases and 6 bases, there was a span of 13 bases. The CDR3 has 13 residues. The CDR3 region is CASSSSRGTEQYF. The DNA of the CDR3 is TGTGCCAGCAGTTCCTCCCGGGGTACCGAGCAGTACTTC.

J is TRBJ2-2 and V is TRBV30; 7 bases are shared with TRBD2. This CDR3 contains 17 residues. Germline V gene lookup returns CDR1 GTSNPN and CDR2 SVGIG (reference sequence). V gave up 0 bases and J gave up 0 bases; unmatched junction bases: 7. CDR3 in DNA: TGTGCCTGGAGTGTACGGTCTAGCGGACCGAACACCGGGGAGCTGTTTTTT. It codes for CAWSVRSSGPNTGELFF.

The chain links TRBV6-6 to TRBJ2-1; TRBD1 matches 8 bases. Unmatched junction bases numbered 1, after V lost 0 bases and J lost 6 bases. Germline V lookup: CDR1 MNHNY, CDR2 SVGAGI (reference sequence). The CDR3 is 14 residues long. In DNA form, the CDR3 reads TGTGCCAGCAGTTACTCGGGGACAGGCAATGAGCAGTTCTTC. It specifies CASSYSGTGNEQFF.

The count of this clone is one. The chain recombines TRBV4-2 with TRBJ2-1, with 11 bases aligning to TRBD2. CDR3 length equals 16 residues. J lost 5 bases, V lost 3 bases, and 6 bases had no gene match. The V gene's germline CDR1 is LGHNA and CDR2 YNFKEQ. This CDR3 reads CASSHSTSGGDNEQFF. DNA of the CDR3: TGTGCCAGCAGCCACTCCACTAGCGGGGGTGACAATGAGCAGTTCTTC.